The sequence of this T cell receptor (beta chain) was determined in a study of T-cell reconstitution after alpha-beta-depleted transplantation in children. Study results and caveats: After transplant, at about two months, alpha-beta T cells were reportedly derived from several hundred expanded graft clones. T-cell numbers and diversity, one year after transplant, stemmed largely from T cells that were newly produced. For some patients, TCRbeta diversity was high at day 60 because of recipient T cells and thymic progenitors that survived.

This clonotype came up many times. What it binds is unknown. A TCRbeta library incorporating unique molecular identifiers was prepared. A single record per CDR3 protein comes from TCRdb applying MiXCR to the PCR reads. The table has 450,000 to 700,000 distinct CDR3 sequences, approximately 30% seen once. CDR1 SGHRS and CDR2 YFSETQ come from the germline V gene. Germline trimming cut 0 bases from V and 8 bases from J; bases unmatched to any gene: 7. This CDR3 contains 16 residues. This chain links TRBV5-1 with TRBJ2-1; TRBD2 agrees at 11 bases. The clonotype comes from a boy under two years old with Wiskott-Aldrich syndrome, due to receive a stem cell transplant. This sample comprised PBMCs, obtained before TCRalphabeta/CD19-depleted stem cell transplant. The CDR3 bases are TGCGCCAGCAGCTTGGGTACTAGCGGGAGACACGATGAGCAGTTCTTC. Encoded protein: CASSLGTSGRHDEQFF.